The rows below give T cell receptor beta chains drawn from one sample of a study of cytomegalovirus exposure and HLA in healthy donors. Profiling relied on immunoSEQ multiplex PCR, and the TCRdb table lists in-frame clones only, not all of them. Here the sample spans 150,000 to 200,000 clones, 81% being singletons. Material for sequencing was PBMCs. The receptors shown here come from a woman in her 30s in good health and CMV-seronegative. CDR3s include the opening cysteine and the closing phenylalanine or tryptophan. The order of the fields is J gene, clone size, D gene, V gene, CDR3 protein, CDR3 DNA. D genes are given only for firm matches. Clone size is stated in some rows and not others, as once, few, many or a class when expanded.

>TRBJ1-5|NA|NA|TRBV29-1
CSVEESLYSNQPQHF
TGCAGCGTTGAAGAGTCCCTTTATAGCAATCAGCCCCAGCATTTT
>TRBJ2-5|once|NA|TRBV5-4
CASSTSTEEAETQYF
TGTGCCAGCAGCACCTCAACAGAGGAGGCGGAGACCCAGTACTTC
>TRBJ2-1|NA|TRBD2|TRBV11-1
CASSRGLAGVNEQFF
TGTGCCAGCAGCCGGGGACTAGCGGGAGTGAATGAGCAGTTCTTC
>TRBJ1-4|NA|TRBD1|TRBV29-1
CSVEGTGANEKLFF
TGCAGCGTTGAAGGGACAGGGGCTAATGAAAAACTGTTTTTT
>TRBJ2-1|NA|NA|TRBV28
CASTKTGTYYNEQFF
TGTGCCAGCACAAAAACAGGGACCTACTACAATGAGCAGTTCTTC
>TRBJ1-2|NA|NA|TRBV28
CASSSQGRGGYTF
TGTGCCAGCAGTTCTCAAGGCAGGGGTGGCTACACCTTC
>TRBJ2-3|NA|NA|TRBV30
CAWSRSGTDTQYF
TGTGCCTGGAGCCGGAGCGGCACAGATACGCAGTATTTT
>TRBJ1-5|once|TRBD1|TRBV12-5
CASGLRDRAKSNQPQHF
TGTGCTAGTGGTTTGAGGGACAGGGCTAAAAGCAATCAGCCCCAGCATTTT
>TRBJ1-2|NA|NA|TRBV5-1
CASSLYGASGYGYTF
TGCGCCAGCAGCTTGTATGGGGCCTCTGGCTATGGCTACACCTTC
>TRBJ1-2|few|NA|TRBV29-1
CSVPGVTSGYTF
TGCAGCGTTCCAGGGGTTACATCTGGCTACACCTTC
>TRBJ1-2|NA|TRBD1|TRBV27
CASSLKGASYGYTF
TGTGCCAGCAGTTTAAAGGGGGCCTCCTATGGCTACACCTTC
>TRBJ2-1|NA|TRBD2|TRBV28
CVAAGGTYNEQFF
TGTGTGGCAGCGGGGGGGACCTACAATGAGCAGTTCTTC
>TRBJ2-3|NA|TRBD1|TRBV18
CASSPTGGGSTDTQYF
TGTGCCAGCTCACCTACAGGGGGTGGTAGCACAGATACGCAGTATTTT
>TRBJ2-1|NA|TRBD2|TRBV10-1
CASSHREGLSTNEQFF
TGCGCCAGCAGCCATAGGGAGGGGCTCTCGACAAATGAGCAGTTCTTC
>TRBJ1-5|NA|TRBD1|TRBV18
CASSPRDRGGQPQHF
TGTGCCAGCTCACCCCGGGACAGGGGAGGTCAGCCCCAGCATTTT
>TRBJ1-5|NA|NA|TRBV6-1
CASRENRGNQPQHF
TGTGCCAGCAGGGAAAACAGGGGCAATCAGCCCCAGCATTTT
>TRBJ1-2|NA|TRBD1|TRBV2
CASRGTGVDYGYTF
TGTGCCAGCAGGGGGACAGGGGTAGACTATGGCTACACCTTC
>TRBJ2-5|NA|NA|TRBV29-1
CSVRPRVVETQYF
TGCAGCGTTCGTCCCAGGGTTGTGGAGACCCAGTACTTC
>TRBJ2-7|NA|TRBD2|TRBV28
CASIRSGSYEQYF
TGTGCCAGCATCCGTAGCGGGAGCTACGAGCAGTACTTC
>TRBJ2-7|NA|TRBD2|TRBV7-6
CASSLELAGYYEQYF
TGTGCCAGCAGCTTAGAACTAGCGGGGTACTACGAGCAGTACTTC
>TRBJ2-2|NA|NA|TRBV10-1
CASSLAGRSGELFF
TGCGCCAGCAGCTTGGCGGGGCGATCCGGGGAGCTGTTTTTT
>TRBJ1-5|NA|NA|TRBV28
CASSRPRESQPQHF
TGTGCCAGCAGCCGACCCAGGGAAAGCCAGCCCCAGCATTTT
>TRBJ2-1|NA|TRBD1|TRBV7-2
CASNRDRVGNEQFF
TGTGCCAGCAACCGGGACAGGGTGGGAAATGAGCAGTTCTTC
>TRBJ2-5|NA|NA|TRBV28
CASSGGETQYF
TGTGCCAGCAGTGGGGGGGAGACCCAGTACTTC
>TRBJ1-1|NA|NA|TRBV29-1
CSVEGGDTEAFF
TGCAGCGTAGAAGGGGGAGATACTGAAGCTTTCTTT
>TRBJ2-6|NA|NA|TRBV19
CASRRAKANVLTF
TGTGCCAGTAGGCGGGCAAAGGCCAACGTCCTGACTTTC
>TRBJ2-3|NA|NA|TRBV5-1
CASSLETATHTQYF
TGCGCCAGCAGCTTGGAAACAGCCACACATACGCAGTATTTT
>TRBJ2-1|NA|TRBD2|TRBV30
CAWSLSGGSTYNEQFF
TGTGCCTGGAGTTTGTCGGGAGGGAGTACCTACAATGAGCAGTTCTTC
>TRBJ2-5|few|TRBD1|TRBV5-1
CASKFLPGQQETQYF
TGCGCCAGCAAATTTTTACCGGGACAGCAAGAGACCCAGTACTTC
>TRBJ2-5|NA|TRBD1|TRBV4-3
CASSPFIPGQATQETQYF
TGCGCCAGCAGCCCATTCATACCGGGACAGGCAACGCAAGAGACCCAGTACTTC
>TRBJ2-3|few|TRBD2|TRBV28
CASRRGTNADTQYF
TGTGCCAGCAGGCGGGGGACCAATGCAGATACGCAGTATTTT
>TRBJ1-2|NA|NA|TRBV4-3
CASSPSRGTAPSAIYGYTF
TGCGCCAGCAGCCCGAGTCGCGGGACGGCCCCGTCCGCCATCTATGGCTACACCTTC
>TRBJ2-2|NA|NA|TRBV4-2
CASSQEGLGTGELFF
TGTGCCAGCAGCCAGGAAGGACTGGGCACCGGGGAGCTGTTTTTT
>TRBJ1-4|NA|NA|TRBV28
CASSLRRVGEKLFF
TGTGCCAGCAGCCTCCGCAGGGTGGGTGAAAAACTGTTTTTT
>TRBJ2-7|few|NA|TRBV27
CASSLSGATSTYEQYF
TGTGCCAGCAGTTTATCTGGGGCAACCTCGACCTACGAGCAGTACTTC
>TRBJ2-2|NA|NA|TRBV28
CASSLYPVNGELFF
TGTGCCAGCAGTTTATACCCAGTTAACGGGGAGCTGTTTTTT
>TRBJ2-5|NA|NA|TRBV9
CASSQLTTRRETQYF
TGTGCCAGCAGCCAACTGACAACAAGGAGGGAGACCCAGTACTTC
>TRBJ1-1|NA|TRBD1|TRBV9
CASSPDRGGTEAFF
TGTGCCAGCAGTCCGGACAGGGGTGGCACTGAAGCTTTCTTT
>TRBJ2-3|NA|TRBD2|TRBV27
CASSPKPPGSGRADTQYF
TGTGCCAGCAGTCCTAAGCCCCCGGGTAGCGGGAGGGCAGATACGCAGTATTTT
>TRBJ2-2|NA|TRBD2|TRBV5-1
CASSFTRGTSGGAGTGELFF
TGCGCCAGCAGCTTCACGCGGGGGACTAGCGGGGGGGCCGGCACCGGGGAGCTGTTTTTT
>TRBJ2-1|NA|TRBD2|TRBV9
CASSVASPSGRAPGSYNEQFF
TGTGCCAGCAGCGTAGCTAGTCCTAGCGGGAGGGCCCCTGGGTCCTACAATGAGCAGTTCTTC
>TRBJ2-5|NA|TRBD2|TRBV7-3
CASSLAGGGETQYF
TGTGCCAGCAGCCTAGCGGGAGGAGGAGAGACCCAGTACTTC